This T cell receptor (beta chain) derives from a study of control samples from healthy donors and cancer patients (dated by TCRdb to the early 2020s). Its CDR3 holds 11 amino acids, cysteine through phenylalanine. Just the 33-base CDR3 DNA is kept, in frame starting at base 1. The germline V gene provides CDR1 SGHDN and CDR2 FVKESK. V is pared back by 3 bases and J by 7 bases, with 6 bases lying between the germline termini. The protocol used for the library was the immunoSEQ multiplex PCR assay. Imported from immuneACCESS, the table was reduced by TCRdb to in-frame sequences with V and J called. These copies leave out some clones; in studies compared against another copy, an unresolved V gene accounts for under half, and the cause of the remainder is not known. The sample table lists some 45,000 clones, 80% to 95% of them with a count of one. The ten largest clones capture roughly a fifth of the sample.

On this clone: No antigen is known for it. The sample holds no much larger clone one base away, and base qualities are not on file.

The sequenced sample was PBMCs. This sequence originates from a woman between 40 and 50 years old with head and neck cancer. The V gene is TRBV14 and the J gene is TRBJ2-5; a tentative D call is TRBD2 (6 bases match). The CDR3 sequence is CASSQGGTQYF. The nucleotide sequence reads as follows: TGTGCCAGCAGCCAGGGAGGGACCCAGTACTTC.